Following are 14 T cell receptor beta chains from one sample sequenced in a study of blood T cell repertoires in COVID-19. The table came from immunoSEQ multiplex PCR; TCRdb's copy has only in-frame clones and leaves some out. The sample consists of 160,000 or so clones, approximately 95% of them appearing once. The sample taken for sequencing was peripheral blood. The receptors originated from a woman aged 60-75 years with COVID-19, enrolled during active disease.

The rearrangement joins TRBV6-5 to TRBJ1-5, with TRBD1 as a possible D gene (5 bases). The CDR3 sequence is 14 residues long. Germline CDR1 and CDR2: MNHEY and SVGAGI. Trimming cost V 6 bases and J 7 bases, with 16 bases left between them. DNA for the CDR3: TGTGCCAGCAGGGCCCCGGGGGGTGTGCAGCCCCAGCATTTT. Its protein product is CASRAPGGVQPQHF.

V usage is TRBV7-3 and J usage is TRBJ2-2; 7 positions agree with TRBD1. Germline CDR1 is SGHTA and CDR2 is FQGTGA. V shed 8 bases and J 5 bases; nucleotides not matched to a gene: 5. The CDR3 has 13 amino acids. Here the CDR3 DNA reads TGTGCCAGCGGACAGGACCAAACCGGGGAGCTGTTTTTT. Its translation: CASGQDQTGELFF. The entire variable domain, with the rest obtained from reference TRBV7-3 and TRBJ2-2, is as follows: GAGVSQTPSNKVTEKGKYVELRCDPISGHTALYWYRQSLGQGPEFLIYFQGTGAADDSGLPNDRFFAVRPEGSVSTLKIQRTERGDSAVYLCASGQDQTGELFFGEGSRLTVL.

The chain joins TRBV7-2 to TRBJ1-4; D is unclear. The CDR3 sequence is 16 residues long. The germline V and J ends were trimmed by 5 bases and 8 bases, with 21 bases remaining between them. Germline V gene lookup returns CDR1 SGHTA and CDR2 FQGNSA. The CDR3 sequence is CASSLQRVDAREKLFF. The DNA of the CDR3 is TGTGCCAGCAGCCTGCAGCGGGTGGACGCTAGGGAAAAACTGTTTTTT. The whole variable domain, remainder taken from reference TRBV7-2 and TRBJ1-4, is GAGVSQSPSNKVTEKGKDVELRCDPISGHTALYWYRQSLGQGLEFLIYFQGNSAPDKSGLPSDRFSAERTGGSVSTLTIQRTQQEDSAVYLCASSLQRVDAREKLFFGSGTQLSVL.

The V call is TRBV4-1, the J call TRBJ1-4, with 9 positions matching TRBD1. This CDR3 contains 15 residues. Germline V gene data show CDR1 as MGHRA and CDR2 as YSYEKL. Trimming at V came to 4 bases and at J to 8 bases, leaving 8 bases not matched to a gene. CDR3 nucleotides: TGCGCCAGCAGCCCCCCAGGGACAGGGTCCGAAAAACTGTTTTTT. This encodes CASSPPGTGSEKLFF.

V gene TRBV9 combines with J gene TRBJ2-1; 10 bases are a match to TRBD2. V lost 1 base and J lost 6; bases outside the gene matches: 1. In germline, CDR1 is SGDLS, CDR2 YYNGEE. The CDR3 totals 14 residues. The CDR3 DNA reads as TGTGCCAGCAGCGTATGGACTAGCGGCAATGAGCAGTTCTTC. It encodes CASSVWTSGNEQFF. The full variable domain, rest sourced from reference TRBV9 and TRBJ2-1, is DSGVTQTPKHLITATGQRVTLRCSPRSGDLSVYWYQQSLDQGLQFLIQYYNGEERAKGNILERFSAQQFPDLHSELNLSSLELGDSALYFCASSVWTSGNEQFFGPGTRLTVL.

The gene calls are TRBV15 and TRBJ2-7; TRBD1 is a possible D gene (6 bases). Trimming pared 4 bases from V and 3 bases from J, leaving 13 bases between. Germline CDR1 and CDR2: LNHNV and YYDKDF (reference sequence). The CDR3 contains 14 residues. DNA for the CDR3: TGTGCCACCAGCACAGGGGACAACCTCTACGAGCAGTACTTC. It translates to CATSTGDNLYEQYF. Filled out from reference TRBV15 and TRBJ2-7, the complete variable domain reads DAMVIQNPRYQVTQFGKPVTLSCSQTLNHNVMYWYQQKSSQAPKLLFHYYDKDFNNEADTPDNFQSRRPNTSFCFLDIRSPGLGDTAMYLCATSTGDNLYEQYFGPGTRLTVT.

The rearrangement joins TRBV18 to TRBJ1-2, with D perhaps matching TRBD1 (5 bases). V gave up 0 bases and J gave up 8 bases, with 13 bases separating them. Germline CDR1 and CDR2: KGHSH and LQKENI. The CDR3 contains 14 residues. CDR3 protein: CASSPPMDIEGYTF. CDR3 nucleotide sequence: TGTGCCAGCTCACCACCAATGGACATAGAGGGCTACACCTTC.

The V and J genes are TRBV7-9 and TRBJ1-6, with no clear D. CDR3 size: 12 residues. The V gene lost 1 base and the J gene lost 13 bases, with 8 bases spanning the gap. The germline gives CDR1 SEHNR, CDR2 FQNEAQ (reference sequence). The CDR3 protein is CASSLERSPLHF. CDR3 in DNA: TGTGCCAGCAGCTTAGAGAGGTCTCCCCTCCACTTT.

This clone appeared once. This sequence joins TRBV19 and TRBJ1-6; D gene unclear. V shed 10 bases and J shed 6 bases, with 13 bases lying between them. Germline V CDR1 and CDR2: LNHDA, SQIVND (reference sequence). The CDR3 runs 13 residues. The CDR3 DNA sequence: TGTGCCAATCTCCTAAGAAGTAATTCACCCCTCCACTTT. As protein: CANLLRSNSPLHF.

The chain joins TRBV2 to TRBJ1-3; possible D gene TRBD1, 5 bases. The V and J ends lost 0 bases and 0 bases respectively, with 6 bases between them. The CDR3 consists of 15 residues. Germline lookup yields CDR1 SNHLY and CDR2 FYNNEI. DNA for the CDR3: TGTGCCAGCAGTGAAGCGGGGGGCTCTGGAAACACCATATATTTT. As protein: CASSEAGGSGNTIYF.

This clone appeared a single time. This chain joins TRBV5-1 and TRBJ2-5; D possibly corresponds to TRBD2 (5 bases). Trimming removed 0 bases from V and 5 bases from J, with 14 bases in between. There are 15 residues in the CDR3. Germline CDR1 SGHRS, CDR2 YFSETQ. CDR3 residues: CASSLEGAGRETQYF. The CDR3 region has the DNA TGCGCCAGCAGCTTGGAAGGTGCGGGTAGGGAGACCCAGTACTTC.

The CDR3 here is CASSLGGTGNQPQHF. Written as DNA, the CDR3 is TGTGCCAGCAGCTTAGGAGGCACCGGCAATCAGCCCCAGCATTTT. The V call is TRBV7-8, the J call TRBJ1-5; D unresolved. The V end lost 1 base, the J end lost 2 bases, and 9 bases lay between the germline ends. Germline lookup yields CDR1 SGHVS and CDR2 FQNEAQ. The CDR3 runs 15 residues.

As to this clone: Other DNA sequences in the sample encode the same CDR3. This sequence joins TRBV3-1 (or the pseudogene TRBV3-2) and TRBJ1-1; a weak D match, TRBD1 (6 bases). The germline CDR1 and CDR2 sequences are LGHDT and YNNKEL (reference sequence). The CDR3 contains 13 residues. Trimming removed 3 bases at V and 2 bases at J, with 7 bases between. CDR3 residues: CASSQTGNTEAFF. The CDR3 DNA reads TGTGCCAGCAGCCAGACAGGAAACACTGAAGCTTTCTTT.

V gene TRBV19 combines with J gene TRBJ2-7, with 7 bases lining up with TRBD1. V was pared by 3 bases and J by 3 bases, with 11 bases of the junction left unmatched. Germline CDR1 is LNHDA and CDR2 is SQIVND (reference sequence). The CDR3 is 16 amino acids. CDR3 protein: CASSMIFGDRHYEQYF. CDR3 DNA sequence: TGTGCCAGTAGTATGATATTTGGGGACAGACACTACGAGCAGTACTTC.